This is a list of T cell receptor beta chains from one sample in a study of T cell responses to AZD1222 COVID-19 vaccine. The protocol was immunoSEQ multiplex PCR, while the TCRdb copy is restricted to in-frame clones and leaves out a portion. The sample consists of roughly 130,000 clones, approximately 88% of them appearing once. Material: peripheral blood, obtained on day 0 of MenACWY control vaccination. These receptors came from an adult in good health. The CDR3 runs from the conserved cysteine through the conserved F or W. A D gene is named only where the DNA matches it firmly. The size of a clone is reported for some rows only, either as once, few or many, or as a class for expanded clones.

v_call	j_call	clone_size	d_call	cdr3_aa
TRBV7-9	TRBJ2-1	-	TRBD1	CASSSTGVGEQFF
TRBV27	TRBJ1-6	-	-	CASSFGGFNSPLHF
TRBV27	TRBJ2-2	-	-	CASRRNTGELFF
TRBV6-4	TRBJ1-5	-	TRBD1	CASRGGTGAPQPQHF
TRBV28	TRBJ1-5	-	TRBD1	CASSLPQGAIQPQHF
TRBV29-1	TRBJ2-1	-	TRBD2	CSVGMRLAGDNEQFF
TRBV30	TRBJ2-5	-	-	CAWIRAGLWQETQYF
TRBV15	TRBJ2-7	once	TRBD1	CATSRAFQRDSRKQYF
TRBV29-1	TRBJ1-1	-	-	CSVGGRTVGAFF
TRBV28	TRBJ2-7	-	TRBD2	CASSPSGRAFYEQYF
TRBV9	TRBJ1-1	-	-	CASSVGVPNTEAFF
TRBV6-5	TRBJ1-2	once	-	CASSTDGNYGYTF
TRBV27	TRBJ2-3	-	TRBD2	CASSLEGLGNTQYF
TRBV7-6	TRBJ2-7	-	-	CASSLEWDSEQYF
TRBV18	TRBJ1-1	-	-	CASRPGGTPEAFF
TRBV6-5	TRBJ2-1	once	TRBD2	CASGRERGNEQFF
TRBV5-1	TRBJ1-5	once	-	CASSMTLGQPQHF
TRBV3-1/TRBV3-2	TRBJ1-1	-	-	CASSPLTGKTEAFF
TRBV3-1/TRBV3-2	TRBJ2-3	-	TRBD2	CASSRSGGTDTQYF
TRBV11-2	TRBJ2-7	-	TRBD2	CASSRLLASGLYEQYF
TRBV28	TRBJ1-2	-	-	CASSLWEFGYTF
TRBV5-4	TRBJ1-3	-	TRBD1	CASSLAGRGPGGTIYF
TRBV7-3	TRBJ1-2	-	TRBD1	CASSSQGIGYTF
TRBV10-2	TRBJ2-5	-	TRBD2	CASSQGTSGSIQETQYF